A selection of T cell receptor beta chains follows, all from one sample in a study of cytomegalovirus exposure and HLA in healthy donors. Assay: immunoSEQ multiplex PCR; the TCRdb copy retains only in-frame clones and omits some. The profile shows about 120,000 clones, about 83% of them singletons. Input material: PBMCs. These receptors came from a middle-aged woman in good health and CMV-seropositive. Both conserved end residues are part of each CDR3. Each record gives: V gene, clone size, D gene, J gene, CDR3 DNA, CDR3 protein. A D gene is named only where the DNA matches it firmly. Not all rows give a size; the values are once, few, many and, for expanded clones, a class.

V: TRBV6-6
size: -
D: TRBD1
J: TRBJ2-7
DNA: TGTGCCAGCAGTTATCAGGACAGGGGCAACGAGCAGTACTTC
CDR3: CASSYQDRGNEQYF

V: TRBV15
size: -
D: -
J: TRBJ2-3
DNA: TGTGCCACCAGCAGAGTCTCGCCAGCGAGCACAGATACGCAGTATTTT
CDR3: CATSRVSPASTDTQYF

V: TRBV19
size: -
D: -
J: TRBJ1-4
DNA: TGTGCCAGTAGCCTGGATGGGGGGGCGTATGAAAAACTGTTTTTT
CDR3: CASSLDGGAYEKLFF

V: TRBV6-6
size: -
D: TRBD1
J: TRBJ2-2
DNA: TGTGCCAGCACCCACAGGGGGTCTAACACCGGGGAGCTGTTTTTT
CDR3: CASTHRGSNTGELFF

V: TRBV7-9
size: few
D: -
J: TRBJ1-5
DNA: TGTGCCAGCAGCGCCGGGACACAGTATCAGCCCCAGCATTTT
CDR3: CASSAGTQYQPQHF

V: TRBV9
size: once
D: -
J: TRBJ1-6
DNA: TGTGCCAGCAGCGTCCGGGCTACGAGGGATAATTCACCCCTCCACTTT
CDR3: CASSVRATRDNSPLHF

V: TRBV27
size: -
D: TRBD1
J: TRBJ1-1
DNA: TGTGCCAGCAATCGACAGGGCGGCACTGAAGCTTTCTTT
CDR3: CASNRQGGTEAFF

V: TRBV7-3
size: once
D: TRBD1
J: TRBJ1-1
DNA: TGTGCCAGCAGCCCCCAGGACAGGGGGCGCCTCACTGAAGCTTTCTTT
CDR3: CASSPQDRGRLTEAFF

V: TRBV7-2
size: -
D: TRBD2
J: TRBJ2-7
DNA: TGTGCCAGCAGCGCCGGTAGCGGGAGGGCGAACGAGCAGTACTTC
CDR3: CASSAGSGRANEQYF

V: TRBV5-1
size: -
D: TRBD2
J: TRBJ2-3
DNA: TGCGCCAGCAGCTTACCAGCGGGGATAGATACGCAGTATTTT
CDR3: CASSLPAGIDTQYF

V: TRBV7-2
size: -
D: -
J: TRBJ1-1
DNA: TGTGCCAGCAGCTCCGGTGGGGGGGGCTATCGTGAAGCTTTCTTT
CDR3: CASSSGGGGYREAFF

V: TRBV7-8
size: -
D: -
J: TRBJ1-5
DNA: TGTGCCAGCAGCTTCACCAAACTCGGAGGCAATCAGCCCCAGCATTTT
CDR3: CASSFTKLGGNQPQHF

V: TRBV13
size: -
D: TRBD2
J: TRBJ2-2
DNA: TGTGCCAGCAGCTTACAGGCTAGCGGCCCCGGCGGTACCGGGGAGCTGTTTTTT
CDR3: CASSLQASGPGGTGELFF

V: TRBV7-3
size: -
D: -
J: TRBJ1-1
DNA: TGTGCCAGCAGCCGAACGAGGAACACTGAAGCTTTCTTT
CDR3: CASSRTRNTEAFF

V: TRBV9
size: -
D: -
J: TRBJ1-4
DNA: TGTGCCAGCAGCCCTAGGTTCGCAGGGGCAGAACCTAAACTGTTTTTT
CDR3: CASSPRFAGAEPKLFF

V: TRBV6-5
size: -
D: TRBD1
J: TRBJ2-2
DNA: TGTGCCAGCAGGACAGGGGGCGCCGGCACCGGGGAGCTGTTTTTT
CDR3: CASRTGGAGTGELFF

V: TRBV7-7
size: -
D: TRBD2
J: TRBJ2-5
DNA: TGTGCTAGCAGCCCACTACTAGCGGGTGAGACCCAGTACTTC
CDR3: CASSPLLAGETQYF

V: TRBV7-3
size: -
D: -
J: TRBJ2-2
DNA: TGTGCCAGCAGCTTACTCCCGAGTACCGTTCGGGGGGCGGGGGAGCTGTTTTTT
CDR3: CASSLLPSTVRGAGELFF

V: TRBV18
size: -
D: -
J: TRBJ1-1
DNA: TGTGCCAGCTCACCACCGGACACCGCCCAGGAGGCTTTCTTT
CDR3: CASSPPDTAQEAFF

V: TRBV19
size: -
D: -
J: TRBJ1-5
DNA: TGTGCCAGTAGTAACTGGGGAGCCCGCAATCAGCCCCAGCATTTT
CDR3: CASSNWGARNQPQHF

V: TRBV19
size: -
D: -
J: TRBJ1-1
DNA: TGTGCCAGTAGTGGATGGGAGCGGAACACTGAAGCTTTCTTT
CDR3: CASSGWERNTEAFF

V: TRBV15
size: -
D: -
J: TRBJ1-1
DNA: TGTGCCACCAGCAGAGAGGGGCAGAACACTGAAGCTTTCTTT
CDR3: CATSREGQNTEAFF

V: TRBV7-9
size: -
D: -
J: TRBJ1-3
DNA: TGTGCCAGCAGCTTCTTTACAGGGTCTGGAAACACCATATATTTT
CDR3: CASSFFTGSGNTIYF

V: TRBV2
size: -
D: -
J: TRBJ2-2
DNA: TGTGCCAGCAGGGGGGGGCCGAACACCGGGGAGCTGTTTTTT
CDR3: CASRGGPNTGELFF

V: TRBV7-9
size: -
D: TRBD2
J: TRBJ2-5
DNA: TGTGCCAGCAGCCCCCCTCTGGCTAGCGGGGGGGGGCAAGAGACCCAGTACTTC
CDR3: CASSPPLASGGGQETQYF

V: TRBV29-1
size: -
D: -
J: TRBJ2-5
DNA: TGCAGCGAAGGGCGGGAAGAGACCCAGTACTTC
CDR3: CSEGREETQYF

V: TRBV11-2
size: few
D: -
J: TRBJ2-1
DNA: TGTGCCAGCAGCTTAGGTCTCAGGGGGGCTGGGAATGAGCAGTTCTTC
CDR3: CASSLGLRGAGNEQFF

V: TRBV30
size: -
D: -
J: TRBJ1-5
DNA: TGTGCCTGGGGCCCGGGAAATCAGCCCCAGCATTTT
CDR3: CAWGPGNQPQHF

V: TRBV4-1
size: -
D: -
J: TRBJ1-2
DNA: TGCGCCAGCAGCCAAGATTCCTCAGGGAGGGTCCCCTATGGCTACACCTTC
CDR3: CASSQDSSGRVPYGYTF

V: TRBV4-1
size: -
D: TRBD2
J: TRBJ2-7
DNA: TGCGCCAGCAGCCAAGGGGGACTAGCGGGAACCTACGAGCAGTACTTC
CDR3: CASSQGGLAGTYEQYF

V: TRBV4-2
size: -
D: TRBD1
J: TRBJ2-5
DNA: TGTGCCAGCAGCCAAGAGGGGACAGGGACTAAAGAGACCCAGTACTTC
CDR3: CASSQEGTGTKETQYF

V: TRBV6-5
size: -
D: -
J: TRBJ2-1
DNA: TGTGCCAGCAGTTACTCCGCCCGGAGCTCCTACAATGAGCAGTTCTTC
CDR3: CASSYSARSSYNEQFF

V: TRBV9
size: -
D: -
J: TRBJ1-1
DNA: TGTGCCAGCAGCGCTTTAGACAGAATGAACACTGAAGCTTTCTTT
CDR3: CASSALDRMNTEAFF

V: TRBV11-2
size: -
D: TRBD2
J: TRBJ2-3
DNA: TGTGCCAGCAGCTTCACTAGCGGGATGGCAGATACGCAGTATTTT
CDR3: CASSFTSGMADTQYF

V: TRBV5-8
size: -
D: -
J: TRBJ1-2
DNA: TGTGCCAGCAGCTTAGTGCTGGACTTTGATGGCTACACCTTC
CDR3: CASSLVLDFDGYTF

V: TRBV11-2
size: -
D: -
J: TRBJ2-7
DNA: TGTGCCAGCAGGGAGGGGTGGGAGCAGTACTTC
CDR3: CASREGWEQYF

V: TRBV2
size: -
D: TRBD1
J: TRBJ1-1
DNA: TGTGCCAGCAGAGATAATAAACTGGGACAGGGAAGGGTCACTGAAGCTTTCTTT
CDR3: CASRDNKLGQGRVTEAFF

V: TRBV11-2
size: -
D: TRBD1
J: TRBJ1-2
DNA: TGTGCCAGCAGCCTCCGCCCCCTGACAGGGAGTGAAAACTATGGCTACACCTTC
CDR3: CASSLRPLTGSENYGYTF

V: TRBV6-6
size: -
D: -
J: TRBJ1-2
DNA: TGTGCCAGCAGCTCTCTAGGGGGTAACACCTTC
CDR3: CASSSLGGNTF

V: TRBV7-9
size: -
D: -
J: TRBJ1-5
DNA: TGTGCCAGCAGCTTAGAAACCGAGGATCAGCCCCAGCATTTT
CDR3: CASSLETEDQPQHF

V: TRBV4-1
size: -
D: -
J: TRBJ1-4
DNA: TGCGCCAGCAGCCACCCGAAGGACCCCCGCGGGTTAGAGGGTAGGGAAAAACTGTTTTTT
CDR3: CASSHPKDPRGLEGREKLFF

V: TRBV29-1
size: -
D: TRBD2
J: TRBJ2-4
DNA: TGCAGCGCCGGACTAGCGGGTCTAGCCAAAAACATTCAGTACTTC
CDR3: CSAGLAGLAKNIQYF

V: TRBV13
size: -
D: -
J: TRBJ2-1
DNA: TGTGCCAGCAGCTTAGGGAGGGGGTCCTACAATGAGCAGTTCTTC
CDR3: CASSLGRGSYNEQFF

V: TRBV18
size: -
D: TRBD1
J: TRBJ2-5
DNA: TGTGCCAGCTCACCAGAGGGACAGGGGGCTCCCGCCACCAAAGAGACCCAGTACTTC
CDR3: CASSPEGQGAPATKETQYF

V: TRBV10-3
size: -
D: -
J: TRBJ2-5
DNA: TGTGCCATTTCGGCGGGCCGGCAAGAGACCCAGTACTTC
CDR3: CAISAGRQETQYF

V: TRBV25-1
size: -
D: -
J: TRBJ1-3
DNA: TGTGCCAGCAGCCAGCAGGGATCTGGAAACACCATATATTTT
CDR3: CASSQQGSGNTIYF

V: TRBV7-2
size: -
D: -
J: TRBJ2-1
DNA: TGTGCCAGCAGCCTCCCCCCCCAGCGGAAGTTCTTC
CDR3: CASSLPPQRKFF

V: TRBV12-5
size: -
D: TRBD1
J: TRBJ1-1
DNA: TGTGCTAGTGGTTGGACAGGGGGCAACACTGAAGCTTTCTTT
CDR3: CASGWTGGNTEAFF

V: TRBV4-1
size: -
D: TRBD1
J: TRBJ1-2
DNA: TGCGCCAGCAGCTACCAGGGGGGTAACTATGGCTACACCTTC
CDR3: CASSYQGGNYGYTF

V: TRBV7-7
size: -
D: TRBD2
J: TRBJ2-2
DNA: TGTGCTAGCAGCTTAGCGGGACTAACCGGGGAGCTGTTTTTT
CDR3: CASSLAGLTGELFF

V: TRBV6-5
size: -
D: -
J: TRBJ2-7
DNA: TGTGCCAGCAGTCGCCCCGGGGGCTCCTACGAGCAGTACTTC
CDR3: CASSRPGGSYEQYF

V: TRBV12-2
size: -
D: -
J: TRBJ2-7
DNA: TGTGCAAGTCGCCAGGGGTACGAGCAGTACTTC
CDR3: CASRQGYEQYF

V: TRBV19
size: -
D: -
J: TRBJ1-3
DNA: TGTGCCAGTATCGCCACCCGCTACTCTGGAAACACCATATATTTT
CDR3: CASIATRYSGNTIYF